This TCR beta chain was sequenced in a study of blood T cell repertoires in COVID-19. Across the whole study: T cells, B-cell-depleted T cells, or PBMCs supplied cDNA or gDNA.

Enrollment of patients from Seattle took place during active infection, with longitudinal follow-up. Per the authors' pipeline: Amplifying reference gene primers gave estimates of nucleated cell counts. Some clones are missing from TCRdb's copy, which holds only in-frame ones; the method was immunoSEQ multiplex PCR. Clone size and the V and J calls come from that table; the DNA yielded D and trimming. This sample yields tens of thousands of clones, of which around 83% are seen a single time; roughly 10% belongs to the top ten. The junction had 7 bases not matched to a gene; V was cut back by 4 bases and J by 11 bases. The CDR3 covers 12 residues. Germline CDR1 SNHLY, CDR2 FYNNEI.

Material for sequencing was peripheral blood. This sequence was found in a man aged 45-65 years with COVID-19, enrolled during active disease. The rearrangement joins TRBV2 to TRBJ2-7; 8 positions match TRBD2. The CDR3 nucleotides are TGTGCCAGCAGTGTTAGTAAAGCGGGAGAGTACTTC. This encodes CASSVSKAGEYF.